This passage covers 22 T cell receptor beta chains from one sample sequenced in a study of HIV-infected patients and healthy controls. cDNA was made from about 510 ng RNA using alpha and beta constant primers. Alpha and beta chain libraries were made separately by chain-specific third strand synthesis with multiplexing indices. TCRdb ran MiXCR on the 5' RACE reads and lists one entry per CDR3 protein. The sample records about 3,800 distinct CDR3 sequences, about 9.1% being singletons. Follow-up blood was drawn about 14 weeks, roughly three months, after antiretroviral therapy began. All unsorted peripheral T cells were captured because whole blood was used without fractionation. Material: blood, obtained during antiretroviral therapy. These receptors all come from an adult with HIV infection.

This clonotype was seen repeatedly, ten times or more. The genes are TRBV6-2 or TRBV6-3 and TRBJ2-1; D is unresolved. V shed 11 bases and J shed 0 bases, with 20 bases lying between them. The CDR3 is 16 amino acids. The V gene's germline CDR1 is MNHEY and CDR2 SVGEGT. The DNA of the CDR3 is TGTGCCGCCACCCCCCCCCGGGCTGGCTCCTACAATGAGCAGTTCTTC. It yields the protein CAATPPRAGSYNEQFF.

This clonotype is classed as medium-sized (0.01 to 0.1%). J is TRBJ1-5 and V is TRBV7-2; tentative D call: TRBD1 (6 bases). The CDR3 has 15 amino acids. Germline CDR1 is SGHTA and CDR2 is FQGNSA. V was clipped by 1 base and J by 5 bases, with 12 bases between them. CDR3 protein: CASSLDGRGDQPQHF. DNA of the CDR3: TGTGCCAGCAGCTTAGATGGCAGGGGTGATCAGCCCCAGCATTTT.

This clonotype is medium-sized in the sample. This chain uses TRBV7-9 with TRBJ1-4; 10 bases fit TRBD1. Germline values: CDR1 SEHNR, CDR2 FQNEAQ (reference sequence). CDR3 length equals 14 residues. The ends lost 3 bases at V and 14 bases at J; junction bases unmatched: 9. The CDR3 reads CASSFWDRGSRLFF. CDR3 DNA: TGTGCCAGCAGCTTCTGGGACAGGGGATCAAGGCTGTTTTTT.

This clonotype occurred a few times. The chain links TRBV7-9 to TRBJ2-2, with TRBD1 identical over 9 bases. The CDR3 length is 15 residues. The J segment lost 5 bases and the V segment lost 4 bases, leaving 5 bases of the junction unmatched. The germline CDR1 and CDR2 sequences are SEHNR and FQNEAQ (reference sequence). The DNA of the CDR3 is TGTGCCAGCAGCTCCTCAGGACAGGGGACCGGGGAGCTGTTTTTT. This translates into CASSSSGQGTGELFF.

This clonotype is judged medium-sized. The chain carries TRBV11-2 and TRBJ2-1; the D gene is possibly TRBD1 (6 bases). Germline V gene data show CDR1 as SGHAT and CDR2 as FQNNGV. The CDR3 has 13 residues. Trimming cost V 3 bases and J 9 bases, with 12 bases left between them. CDR3 nucleotides: TGTGCCAGCAGCTTCTTACAGGGTACTGAGCAGTTCTTC. It is translated as CASSFLQGTEQFF.

V gene TRBV12-5 combines with J gene TRBJ1-1; D possibly corresponds to TRBD1 (6 bases). Deletions cut 6 bases from V and 4 bases from J, with 15 bases between. Germline assignment: CDR1 LGHNT and CDR2 FRNRAP. The CDR3 consists of 14 residues. The CDR3 reads CASGLGQRGTEAFF. The CDR3 region has the DNA TGTGCTAGTGGACTCGGACAGCGCGGCACTGAAGCTTTCTTT. Full variable domain (missing parts from reference TRBV12-5 and TRBJ1-1): DARVTQTPRHKVTEMGQEVTMRCQPILGHNTVFWYRQTMMQGLELLAYFRNRAPLDDSGMPKDRFSAEMPDATLATLKIQPSEPRDSAVYFCASGLGQRGTEAFFGQGTRLTVV.

By share of the sample, this clonotype is medium-sized. The chain has TRBV6-2 or TRBV6-3 and TRBJ2-1, with 8 nucleotides matching TRBD2. The CDR3 extends over 15 amino acids. With V trimmed by 3 bases and J by 8 bases, 9 bases remained unmatched. Germline V gene lookup returns CDR1 MNHEY and CDR2 SVGEGT. CDR3 protein: CASSYLRGGSYEQFF. The CDR3 coding sequence is TGTGCCAGCAGTTATCTACGGGGGGGAAGTTATGAGCAGTTCTTC.

This clonotype was recorded at least ten times. The chain links TRBV6-6 to TRBJ2-1, with D possibly TRBD1 on 6 matching bases. This CDR3 comprises 18 residues. V was cut by 9 bases and J by 5 bases, with 29 bases left in between. The germline gives CDR1 MNHNY, CDR2 SVGAGI (reference sequence). The CDR3 sequence is CASSPNPGAASRDNEQFF. CDR3 coding DNA: TGTGCCAGTTCACCCAACCCAGGGGCCGCTTCTAGGGACAATGAGCAGTTCTTC.

By share, this clonotype counts as medium-sized. V usage is TRBV20-1 and J usage is TRBJ2-3; the D is unclear. CDR3 length equals 13 residues. V was cut by 7 bases and J by 2 bases, with 13 bases left in between. Germline CDR1 is DFQATT and CDR2 is SNEGSKA (reference sequence). For the CDR3, the DNA is TGCAGTGGCCTGCCTATCAACACAGATACGCAGTATTTT. This gives the protein CSGLPINTDTQYF.

This clonotype was seen many times. The chain links TRBV24-1 to TRBJ2-6; 9 bases agree with TRBD1. The CDR3 extends over 19 amino acids. Germline V gene lookup returns CDR1 KGHDR and CDR2 SFDVKD. The ends lost 6 bases at V and 1 base at J; junction bases unmatched: 12. The CDR3 protein is CATSSSRDRDLSGANVLTF. As DNA, the CDR3 is TGTGCCACCAGTTCTTCCAGGGACAGGGATTTGTCTGGGGCCAACGTCCTGACTTTC.

This clonotype was found a few times. The V gene is TRBV4-1, the J gene TRBJ2-7; no reliable D call. Germline CDR1 reads MGHRA; CDR2 reads YSYEKL. This CDR3 region has 15 residues. V lost 0 bases, J lost 0 bases, and 9 bases lay in between. CDR3 residues: CASSQDDGRSYEQYF. The CDR3 DNA sequence: TGCGCCAGCAGCCAAGATGACGGCCGCTCCTACGAGCAGTACTTC.

In its sample, this clonotype is medium-sized. The V call is TRBV5-1, the J call TRBJ1-1, with 8 bases lining up with TRBD1. This CDR3 has 14 residues. J was trimmed by 1 base and V by 6 bases; bases with no gene match: 5. Germline assignment: CDR1 SGHRS and CDR2 YFSETQ. The CDR3 bases are TGCGCCAGCAAGAAGGGACAGGAGAACACTGAAGCTTTCTTT. This encodes CASKKGQENTEAFF.

This clonotype was observed a few times. The V and J genes are TRBV4-1 and TRBJ1-4, with D possibly TRBD1 on 6 matching bases. The CDR3 covers 17 residues. Between the trimmed V and J ends, which lost 4 bases and 0 bases, there was a span of 15 bases. Germline CDR1 and CDR2: MGHRA and YSYEKL. As DNA, the CDR3 is TGCGCCAGCAGCCCTGGACAGACCCTCACAACTAATGAAAAACTGTTTTTT. Encoded protein: CASSPGQTLTTNEKLFF.

This clonotype was recorded many times. This chain links TRBV2 with TRBJ1-4, with D perhaps TRBD1 (5 bases). CDR1 SNHLY and CDR2 FYNNEI come from the germline V gene. This CDR3 comprises 15 residues. The V end was cut by 6 bases, the J end by 4 bases, with 15 bases between. CDR3 DNA: TGTGCCAGCAGGAGGCGAGACAGTTTTAATGAAAAACTGTTTTTT. Encoded protein: CASRRRDSFNEKLFF.

This clonotype showed up many times. The rearrangement joins TRBV7-6 to TRBJ2-5, with no clear D. V was pared by 1 base and J by 5 bases, with 8 bases between. CDR3 length: 13 amino acids. Germline V gene data show CDR1 as SGHVS and CDR2 as FNYEAQ. The CDR3 protein is CASSLDFWETQYF. The CDR3 DNA reads TGTGCCAGCAGCTTAGACTTTTGGGAGACCCAGTACTTC.

This clonotype was detected a few times. This chain's CDR3 is CASGLGFNSGNTIYF. For the CDR3, the DNA is TGTGCCAGCGGACTAGGGTTCAACTCTGGAAACACCATATATTTT. The V and J genes are TRBV11-2 and TRBJ1-3; D uncertain. This CDR3 is 15 amino acids long. V was cut by 8 bases and J by 0 bases, with 14 bases left in between. Germline assignment: CDR1 SGHAT and CDR2 FQNNGV.

By its share, this clonotype is medium-sized. The chain employs TRBV29-1 and TRBJ2-1; 7 bases agree with TRBD1. This CDR3 has 15 residues. The V segment lost 4 bases and the J segment 6 bases; nucleotides outside the gene matches: 12. Germline V gene sequence: CDR1 SQVTM, CDR2 ANQGSEA. The CDR3 DNA reads TGCAGCGTTGTTTCTAGGGGGCGGCCGGGCAATGAGCAGTTCTTC. Translated: CSVVSRGRPGNEQFF.

By share, this clonotype counts as medium-sized. The chain carries TRBV28 and TRBJ1-3; 9 nucleotides match TRBD1. Germline V gives CDR1 MDHEN, CDR2 SYDVKM. The CDR3 has 15 residues. V lost 5 bases and J lost 2; bases outside the gene matches: 4. The chain's CDR3 is CASSEQGAPGNTIYF. In DNA, the CDR3 is TGTGCCAGCAGTGAACAGGGGGCACCTGGAAACACCATATATTTT.

This sequence joins TRBV7-9 and TRBJ2-7, with no clear D. CDR3 length: 13 amino acids. Germline lookup yields CDR1 SEHNR and CDR2 FQNEAQ (reference sequence). Trimming removed 3 bases at V and 6 bases at J, with 12 bases between. As DNA, the CDR3 is TGTGCCAGCAGCTTTAATCGCATTCCCGAGCAGTACTTC. This gives the protein CASSFNRIPEQYF.

By share of the sample, this clonotype is medium-sized. The rearrangement uses TRBV18 and TRBJ2-3, with D tentatively TRBD1 or TRBD2 (6 bases each). V was shortened by 3 bases and J by 2 bases, with 21 bases between the two germline ends. In germline, CDR1 is KGHSH, CDR2 LQKENI. This CDR3 is 18 amino acids long. The CDR3 DNA is TGTGCCAGCTCACCGGGCCCATTAGGGGGGAGATCCACAGATACGCAGTATTTT. It codes for CASSPGPLGGRSTDTQYF. The full variable domain, rest sourced from reference TRBV18 and TRBJ2-3, is NAGVMQNPRHLVRRRGQEARLRCSPMKGHSHVYWYRQLPEEGLKFMVYLQKENIIDESGMPKERFSAEFPKEGPSILRIQQVVRGDSAAYFCASSPGPLGGRSTDTQYFGPGTRLTVL.

This clonotype was observed many times. CDR3 region: CASSPQSSGANVLTF. CDR3 DNA: TGCGCCAGCAGCCCCCAGTCCTCTGGGGCCAACGTCCTGACTTTC. The chain is built from TRBV5-1 and TRBJ2-6; D is ambiguous. This CDR3 spans 15 amino acids. The V end was cut by 4 bases, the J end by 0 bases, with 8 bases between. Germline loops: CDR1 SGHRS, CDR2 YFSETQ.

This clonotype is medium-sized (0.01 to 0.1%). The rearrangement links TRBV9 to TRBJ1-2; weak D call: TRBD1 (5 bases). V was pared by 7 bases and J by 8 bases, with 30 bases between. Germline V gives CDR1 SGDLS, CDR2 YYNGEE. This CDR3 region has 17 residues. The DNA for the CDR3 is TGTGCCAGCCGGCGGGGGGAAGCCCTCGAAAGCGGGCCGGGCTACACCTTC. This sequence encodes CASRRGEALESGPGYTF.